This is a list of T cell receptor beta chains from one sample in a study of blood T cell repertoires in COVID-19. The table came from immunoSEQ multiplex PCR; TCRdb's copy has only in-frame clones and leaves some out. The sample shows hundreds of thousands of clones, 80% to 90% of them seen only once. Sequences were obtained from peripheral blood. These TCRs come from a woman in her sixties or seventies with acute or convalescent COVID-19. Both conserved end residues are part of each CDR3.

J gene	V gene	CDR3 protein
TRBJ1-2	TRBV6-1	CASSENGGANGYTF
TRBJ1-6	TRBV2	CASSLLLPVNNSPLHF
TRBJ2-5	TRBV28	CASSPSTPSRGQETQYF
TRBJ1-1	TRBV6-2/TRBV6-3	CASSPQGGTEAFF
TRBJ2-7	TRBV4-2	CASSRVLGTGDAYEQYF
TRBJ1-1	TRBV4-1	CASSTPGGSAFF
TRBJ1-5	TRBV5-1	CASSLGTDQPQHF
TRBJ2-3	TRBV19	CATHSQRTSTDTQYF
TRBJ1-1	TRBV3-1/TRBV3-2	CASSRLQGDTEAFF
TRBJ2-1	TRBV28	CASSLLGGVSYNEQFF
TRBJ2-7	TRBV3-1/TRBV3-2	CASSSRGYEQYF
TRBJ1-6	TRBV28	CASSRGQGSSYNSPLHF
TRBJ2-5	TRBV21-1	CASSAKRGGGETQYF
TRBJ1-1	TRBV6-2/TRBV6-3	CASSSEMGQGNTEAFF
TRBJ1-5	TRBV3-1/TRBV3-2	CASNPRGSDQPQHF
TRBJ1-5	TRBV6-2/TRBV6-3	CASSGQGVTTRGNQPQHF
TRBJ1-5	TRBV19	CASSLDRVNQPQHF
TRBJ1-1	TRBV13	CASSFWPEKAFF
TRBJ2-1	TRBV5-8	CASSSRGGLNNEQFF
TRBJ1-5	TRBV29-1	CSVTGTGVNQPQHF
TRBJ1-2	TRBV5-6	CASSLGQGVGYTF
TRBJ1-4	TRBV29-1	CSVKTGGFEKLFF
TRBJ1-3	TRBV18	CASSPGTGLTVGYF
TRBJ2-2	TRBV6-1	CASSVPRDRILTLTGELFF
TRBJ2-1	TRBV4-1	CASSQDGGGGAYNEQFF
TRBJ2-3	TRBV21-1	CASSKVVDRGPYTDTQYF
TRBJ2-7	TRBV7-2	CASSALQGAQDEQYF
TRBJ1-4	TRBV10-3	CAISEDRGPFNEKLFF
TRBJ2-3	TRBV19	CASSIFLTDTQYF